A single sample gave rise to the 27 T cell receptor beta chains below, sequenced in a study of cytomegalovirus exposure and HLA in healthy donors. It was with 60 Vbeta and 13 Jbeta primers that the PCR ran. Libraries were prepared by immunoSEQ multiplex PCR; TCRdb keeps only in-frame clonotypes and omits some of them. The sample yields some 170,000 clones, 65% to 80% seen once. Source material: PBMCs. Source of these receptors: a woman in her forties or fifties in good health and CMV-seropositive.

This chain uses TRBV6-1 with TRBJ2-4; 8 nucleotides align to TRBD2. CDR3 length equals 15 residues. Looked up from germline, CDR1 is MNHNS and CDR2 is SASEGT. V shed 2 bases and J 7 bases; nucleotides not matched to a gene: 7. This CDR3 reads CASSEPGLDANIQYF. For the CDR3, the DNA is TGTGCCAGCAGTGAACCGGGACTAGATGCGAACATTCAGTACTTC.

The CDR3 region is CASRDRNTEAFF. Here the CDR3 DNA reads TGTGCCAGTCGGGACAGAAACACTGAAGCTTTCTTT. The chain has TRBV7-9 and TRBJ1-1, with TRBD1 matching 7 bases. Germline V gene data show CDR1 as SEHNR and CDR2 as FQNEAQ (reference sequence). CDR3 length: 12 amino acids. The V segment lost 9 bases and the J segment 2 bases; nucleotides outside the gene matches: 3.

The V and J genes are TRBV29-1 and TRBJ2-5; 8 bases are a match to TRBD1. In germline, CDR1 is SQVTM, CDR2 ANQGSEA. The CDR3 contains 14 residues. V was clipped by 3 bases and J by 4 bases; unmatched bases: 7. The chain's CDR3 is CSVEGQALGETQYF. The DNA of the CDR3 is TGCAGCGTTGAGGGACAGGCTCTGGGAGAGACCCAGTACTTC.

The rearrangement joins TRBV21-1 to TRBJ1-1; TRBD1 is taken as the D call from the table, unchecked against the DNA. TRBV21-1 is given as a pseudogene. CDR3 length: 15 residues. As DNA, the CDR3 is TGTGCCAGCAGCGTTGTGACAGGGCTCCGGACTGAAGCTTTCTTT. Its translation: CASSVVTGLRTEAFF.

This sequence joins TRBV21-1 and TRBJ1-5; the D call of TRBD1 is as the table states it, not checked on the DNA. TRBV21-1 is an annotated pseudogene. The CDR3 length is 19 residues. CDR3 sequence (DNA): TGTGCCAGCAGCAATAGCAAGCTAAGAGGGACAGGGGGTGGACAGCCCCAGCATTTT. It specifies CASSNSKLRGTGGGQPQHF.

CDR3 amino acids: CATSTSQWSTGELFF. CDR3 in DNA: TGTGCCACCAGCACATCCCAGTGGAGCACCGGGGAGCTGTTTTTT. The chain joins TRBV15 to TRBJ2-2; D call uncertain. Trimming cost V 4 bases and J 4 bases, with 13 bases left between them. CDR3 size: 15 residues. Germline V lookup: CDR1 LNHNV, CDR2 YYDKDF (reference sequence).

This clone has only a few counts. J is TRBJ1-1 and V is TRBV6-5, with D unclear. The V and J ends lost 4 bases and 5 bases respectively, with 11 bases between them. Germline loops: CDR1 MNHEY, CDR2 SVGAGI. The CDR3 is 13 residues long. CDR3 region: CASSSIGVTEAFF. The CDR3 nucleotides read TGTGCCAGCAGTTCGATCGGGGTTACTGAAGCTTTCTTT.

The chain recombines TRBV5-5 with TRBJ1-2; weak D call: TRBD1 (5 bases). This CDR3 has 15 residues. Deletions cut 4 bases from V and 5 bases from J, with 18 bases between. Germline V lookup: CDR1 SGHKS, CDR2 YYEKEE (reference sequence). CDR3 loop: CASSPLPTELYGYTF. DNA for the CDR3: TGTGCCAGCAGCCCCCTCCCGACAGAACTTTATGGCTACACCTTC.

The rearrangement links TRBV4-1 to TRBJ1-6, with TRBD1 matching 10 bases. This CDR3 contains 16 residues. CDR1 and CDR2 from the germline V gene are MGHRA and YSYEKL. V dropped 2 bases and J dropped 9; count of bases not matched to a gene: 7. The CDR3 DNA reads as TGCGCCAGCAGCCAAAGAGGGACAGGGGACCCTTCACCCCTCCACTTT. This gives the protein CASSQRGTGDPSPLHF.

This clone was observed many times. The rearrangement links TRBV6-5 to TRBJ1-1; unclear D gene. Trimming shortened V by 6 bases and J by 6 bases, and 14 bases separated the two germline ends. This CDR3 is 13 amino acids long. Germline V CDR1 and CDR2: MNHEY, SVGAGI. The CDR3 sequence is CASSSRFAPEAFF. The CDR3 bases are TGTGCCAGCAGCTCCCGGTTTGCTCCTGAAGCTTTCTTT.

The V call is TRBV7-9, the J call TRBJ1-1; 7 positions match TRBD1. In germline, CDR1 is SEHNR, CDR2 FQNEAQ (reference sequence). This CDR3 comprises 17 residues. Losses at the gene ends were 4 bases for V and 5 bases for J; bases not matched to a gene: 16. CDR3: CASSSTLTGLARTEAFF. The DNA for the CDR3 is TGTGCCAGCAGCTCCACTTTGACAGGGTTAGCGAGGACTGAAGCTTTCTTT.

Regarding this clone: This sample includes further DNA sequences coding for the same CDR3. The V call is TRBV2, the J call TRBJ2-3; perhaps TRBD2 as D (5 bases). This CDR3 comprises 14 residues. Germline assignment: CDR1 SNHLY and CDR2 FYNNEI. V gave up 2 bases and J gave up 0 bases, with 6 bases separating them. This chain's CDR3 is CASSELASTDTQYF. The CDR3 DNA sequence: TGTGCCAGCAGTGAACTAGCTAGCACAGATACGCAGTATTTT.

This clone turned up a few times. This chain's CDR3 is CASSLQGDYEQYF. CDR3 bases: TGTGCCAGCAGTCTACAGGGGGACTACGAGCAGTACTTC. The chain uses TRBV27 and TRBJ2-5; TRBD1 aligns across 8 bases. The assigned J gene may be wrong: the sequence end matches TRBJ2-7 better. Germline CDR1 is MNHEY and CDR2 is SMNVEV (reference sequence). The CDR3 is 13 residues long.

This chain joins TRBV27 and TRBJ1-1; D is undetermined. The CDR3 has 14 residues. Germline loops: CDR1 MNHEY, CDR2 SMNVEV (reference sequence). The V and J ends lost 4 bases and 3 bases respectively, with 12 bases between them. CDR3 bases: TGTGCCAGCAGTTGGGAGGGAAGCTACACTGAAGCTTTCTTT. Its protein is CASSWEGSYTEAFF.

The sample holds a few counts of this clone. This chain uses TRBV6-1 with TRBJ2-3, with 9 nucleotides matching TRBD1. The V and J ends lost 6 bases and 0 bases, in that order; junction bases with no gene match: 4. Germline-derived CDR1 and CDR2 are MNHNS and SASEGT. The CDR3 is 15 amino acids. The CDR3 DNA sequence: TGTGCCAGCAGAGCCGGGACAGGGAGCACAGATACGCAGTATTTT. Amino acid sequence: CASRAGTGSTDTQYF.

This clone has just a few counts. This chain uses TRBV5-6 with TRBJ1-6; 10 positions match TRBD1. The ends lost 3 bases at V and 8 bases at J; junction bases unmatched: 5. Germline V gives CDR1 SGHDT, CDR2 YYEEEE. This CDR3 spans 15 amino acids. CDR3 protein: CASSSTGTGDSPLHF. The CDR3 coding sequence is TGTGCCAGCAGCTCTACCGGGACAGGGGATTCACCCCTCCACTTT.

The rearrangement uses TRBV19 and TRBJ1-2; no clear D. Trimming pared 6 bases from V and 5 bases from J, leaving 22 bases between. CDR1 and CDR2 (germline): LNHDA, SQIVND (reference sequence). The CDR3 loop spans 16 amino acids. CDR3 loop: CASRTSSTETFYGYTF. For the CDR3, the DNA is TGTGCCAGTAGAACTTCCAGCACCGAGACTTTTTATGGCTACACCTTC.

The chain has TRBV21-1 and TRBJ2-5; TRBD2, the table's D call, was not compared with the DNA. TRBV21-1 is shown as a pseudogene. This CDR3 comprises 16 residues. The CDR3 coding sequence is TGTGCCAGCAGCCTTCGGACTAGCGGGGGCCAAGAGACCCAGTACTTC. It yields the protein CASSLRTSGGQETQYF.

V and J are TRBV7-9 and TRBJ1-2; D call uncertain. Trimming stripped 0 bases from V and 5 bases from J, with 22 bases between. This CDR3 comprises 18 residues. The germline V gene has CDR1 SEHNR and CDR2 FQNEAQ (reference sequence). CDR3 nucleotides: TGTGCCAGCAGCTTAGCGCTTATTTCGTCAGTGATGATTTATGGCTACACCTTC. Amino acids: CASSLALISSVMIYGYTF.

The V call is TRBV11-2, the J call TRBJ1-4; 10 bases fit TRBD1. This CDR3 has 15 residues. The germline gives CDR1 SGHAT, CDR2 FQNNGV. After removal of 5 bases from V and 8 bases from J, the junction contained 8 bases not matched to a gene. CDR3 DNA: TGTGCCAGCAGCACAGACAGGGGGCGATGGGAAAAACTGTTTTTT. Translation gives CASSTDRGRWEKLFF. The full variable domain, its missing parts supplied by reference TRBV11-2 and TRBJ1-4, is EAGVAQSPRYKIIEKRQSVAFWCNPISGHATLYWYQQILGQGPKLLIQFQNNGVVDDSQLPKDRFSAERLKGVDSTLKIQPAKLEDSAVYLCASSTDRGRWEKLFFGSGTQLSVL.

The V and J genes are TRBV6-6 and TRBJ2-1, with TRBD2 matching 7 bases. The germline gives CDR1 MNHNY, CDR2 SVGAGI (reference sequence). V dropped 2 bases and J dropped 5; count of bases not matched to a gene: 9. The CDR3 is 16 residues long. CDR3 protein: CASSYLHGGMNNEQFF. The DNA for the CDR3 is TGTGCCAGCAGTTACCTACACGGGGGGATGAACAATGAGCAGTTCTTC.

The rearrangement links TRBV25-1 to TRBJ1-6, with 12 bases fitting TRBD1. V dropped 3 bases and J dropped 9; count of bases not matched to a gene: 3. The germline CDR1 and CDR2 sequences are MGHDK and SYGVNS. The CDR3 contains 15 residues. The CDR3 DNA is TGTGCCAGCAGTGAGGGGGACAGGGGGCTTTCACCCCTCCACTTT. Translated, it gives CASSEGDRGLSPLHF.

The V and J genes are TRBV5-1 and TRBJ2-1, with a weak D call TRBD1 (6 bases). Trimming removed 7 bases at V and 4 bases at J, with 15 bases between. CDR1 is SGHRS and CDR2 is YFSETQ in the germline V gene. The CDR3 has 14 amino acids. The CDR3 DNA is TGCGCCAGCGCAGTCCAGGGGACGTACAATGAGCAGTTCTTC. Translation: CASAVQGTYNEQFF.

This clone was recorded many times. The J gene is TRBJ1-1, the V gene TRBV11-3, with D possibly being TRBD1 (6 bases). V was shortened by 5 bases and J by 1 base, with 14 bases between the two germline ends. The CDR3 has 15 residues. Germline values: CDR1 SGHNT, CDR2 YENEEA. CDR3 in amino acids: CASSRGADSNTEAFF. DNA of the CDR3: TGTGCCAGCAGCCGGGGGGCAGATTCGAACACTGAAGCTTTCTTT.

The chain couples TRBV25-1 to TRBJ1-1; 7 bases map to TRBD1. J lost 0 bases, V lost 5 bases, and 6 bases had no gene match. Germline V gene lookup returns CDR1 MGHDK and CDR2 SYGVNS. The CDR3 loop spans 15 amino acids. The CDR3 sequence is CASSITGALNTEAFF. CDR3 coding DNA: TGTGCCAGCAGTATAACAGGGGCTTTGAACACTGAAGCTTTCTTT.

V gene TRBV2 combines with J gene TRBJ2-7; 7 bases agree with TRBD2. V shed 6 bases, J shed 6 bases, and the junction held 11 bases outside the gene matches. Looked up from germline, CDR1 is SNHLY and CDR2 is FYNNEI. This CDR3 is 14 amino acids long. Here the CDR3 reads CASRVSPASGEQYF. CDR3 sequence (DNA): TGTGCCAGCAGGGTTTCCCCGGCTAGCGGCGAGCAGTACTTC. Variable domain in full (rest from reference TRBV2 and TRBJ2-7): EPEVTQTPSHQVTQMGQEVILRCVPISNHLYFYWYRQILGQKVEFLVSFYNNEISEKSEIFDDQFSVERPDGSNFTLKIRSTKLEDSAMYFCASRVSPASGEQYFGPGTRLTVT.

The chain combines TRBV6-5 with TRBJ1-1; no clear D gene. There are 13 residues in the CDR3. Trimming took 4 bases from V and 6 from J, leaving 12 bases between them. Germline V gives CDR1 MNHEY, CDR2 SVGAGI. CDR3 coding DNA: TGTGCCAGCAGTTCCCAGCGAGGGTCTGAAGCTTTCTTT. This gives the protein CASSSQRGSEAFF.